What follows are 14 T cell receptor beta chains derived from one specimen sequenced in a study of shared clonotypes between healthy human individuals. Some clones are missing from TCRdb's copy, which holds only in-frame ones; the method was immunoSEQ multiplex PCR. The profile covers over a million clones, with around 74% appearing a single time and 1.4% taken by the ten largest. The sequenced sample consisted of memory CD4+ T cells sorted from blood. Stated subset: CD45RA-negative fraction. The source is a man between 18 and 35 years old in good health.

This clone showed up just a few times. This rearrangement joins TRBV7-9 to TRBJ1-2; 7 bases align to TRBD1. Germline loops: CDR1 SEHNR, CDR2 FQNEAQ (reference sequence). This CDR3 region has 12 residues. Losses at the gene ends were 1 base for V and 13 bases for J; bases not matched to a gene: 6. CDR3 residues: CASSLGQGRSTF. The DNA of the CDR3 is TGTGCCAGCAGCTTAGGACAGGGAAGATCCACCTTC.

The rearrangement joins TRBV5-1 to TRBJ2-3; 8 nucleotides agree with TRBD1. Trimming cost V 0 bases and J 5 bases; bases outside gene matches: 11. Germline loops: CDR1 SGHRS, CDR2 YFSETQ. CDR3 length equals 17 residues. The CDR3 spells CASSLVGSGTGGDTQYF. CDR3 nucleotides: TGCGCCAGCAGCTTGGTTGGGTCCGGGACAGGTGGAGATACGCAGTATTTT.

The chain uses TRBV5-6 and TRBJ1-2; no firm D call. In germline, CDR1 is SGHDT, CDR2 YYEEEE. The CDR3 covers 12 residues. V was cut by 1 base and J by 4 bases, with 5 bases left in between. The CDR3 loop is CASSLQSYGYTF. CDR3 bases: TGTGCCAGCAGCTTGCAAAGCTATGGCTACACCTTC.

The chain joins TRBV19 to TRBJ1-2; no firm D call. This CDR3 spans 14 amino acids. V was clipped by 4 bases and J by 5 bases, with 14 bases between them. Germline-derived CDR1 and CDR2 are LNHDA and SQIVND (reference sequence). In DNA, the CDR3 is TGTGCCAGTAGTACCGCCGGACCAGGATATGGCTACACCTTC. Amino acid sequence: CASSTAGPGYGYTF. Variable domain in full (rest from reference TRBV19 and TRBJ1-2): DGGITQSPKYLFRKEGQNVTLSCEQNLNHDAMYWYRQDPGQGLRLIYYSQIVNDFQKGDIAEGYSVSREKKESFPLTVTSAQKNPTAFYLCASSTAGPGYGYTFGSGTRLTVV.

This chain links TRBV18 with TRBJ2-2; TRBD1 is a possible D gene (5 bases). CDR1 KGHSH and CDR2 LQKENI come from the germline V gene. The germline V and J ends were trimmed by 2 bases and 7 bases, with 11 bases remaining between them. CDR3 length: 14 residues. CDR3 sequence reads: CASSPAGYNGELFF. CDR3 nucleotides: TGTGCCAGCTCACCAGCAGGGTATAACGGGGAGCTGTTTTTT. Filled out from reference TRBV18 and TRBJ2-2, the complete variable domain reads NAGVMQNPRHLVRRRGQEARLRCSPMKGHSHVYWYRQLPEEGLKFMVYLQKENIIDESGMPKERFSAEFPKEGPSILRIQQVVRGDSAAYFCASSPAGYNGELFFGEGSRLTVL.

The chain links TRBV6-1 to TRBJ2-7; D gene unclear. Germline V gene data show CDR1 as MNHNS and CDR2 as SASEGT. The CDR3 consists of 14 residues. The V gene lost 2 bases and the J gene lost 0 bases, with 8 bases spanning the gap. This chain's CDR3 is CASSERGTSYEQYF. CDR3 sequence (DNA): TGTGCCAGCAGTGAACGCGGCACCTCCTACGAGCAGTACTTC.

This clone has more than one count but fewer than ten. Within the sample, other DNA sequences also encode this same CDR3. This rearrangement joins TRBV9 to TRBJ2-5; D is possibly TRBD1 (6 bases). There are 14 residues in the CDR3. Germline V gene lookup returns CDR1 SGDLS and CDR2 YYNGEE. Trimming removed 0 bases from V and 5 bases from J, with 11 bases in between. The CDR3 here is CASSVGAGEETQYF. The CDR3 nucleotides read TGTGCCAGCAGCGTAGGGGCAGGGGAGGAGACCCAGTACTTC.

For this clone: Because the CDR3's place on the DNA is in doubt, the DNA is left out and the CDR3 is given as listed by TCRdb. This chain uses TRBV28 with TRBJ1-5. The CDR3 length equals 14 residues, ends included. Germline loops: CDR1 MDHEN, CDR2 SYDVKM. CDR3 amino acids: CASVLRATHQPQHF.

V gene TRBV6-1 combines with J gene TRBJ2-1, with a possible D match to TRBD1 (7 bases). Deletions cut 0 bases from V and 5 bases from J, with 17 bases between. CDR1 is MNHNS and CDR2 is SASEGT in the germline V gene. The CDR3 is made up of 17 amino acids. The chain's CDR3 is CASSEALWAGGNNEQFF. In DNA form, the CDR3 reads TGTGCCAGCAGTGAAGCGCTTTGGGCAGGGGGGAACAATGAGCAGTTCTTC.

This sequence joins TRBV25-1 and TRBJ1-2; TRBD1 matches 7 bases. The CDR3 has 14 amino acids. V lost 1 base, J lost 4 bases, and 3 bases stayed unmatched. Germline V CDR1 and CDR2: MGHDK, SYGVNS. The CDR3 sequence is CASSESTGSYGYTF. In DNA form, the CDR3 reads TGTGCCAGCAGTGAATCGACAGGGTCCTATGGCTACACCTTC.

Points on this clone: Distinct nucleotide sequences in the sample also encode this CDR3. The chain recombines TRBV7-2 with TRBJ1-2, with D perhaps matching TRBD1 (6 bases). Germline V gene sequence: CDR1 SGHTA, CDR2 FQGNSA. The germline V and J ends were trimmed by 2 bases and 3 bases, with 7 bases remaining between them. The CDR3 spans 13 residues. The CDR3 sequence: CASSLRTDYGYTF. The CDR3 DNA reads as TGTGCCAGCAGCTTACGGACAGACTATGGCTACACCTTC.

The gene calls are TRBV10-2 and TRBJ2-2; D remains unclear. The CDR3 covers 15 residues. The germline V gene has CDR1 WSHSY and CDR2 SAAADI. The V end lost 0 bases, the J end lost 1 base, and 6 bases lay between the germline ends. The DNA of the CDR3 is TGCGCCAGCAGTGAGTCGCCCAGGAACACCGGGGAGCTGTTTTTT. Translated, it gives CASSESPRNTGELFF.

The V and J genes are TRBV6-1 and TRBJ1-2; D possibly corresponds to TRBD1 (5 bases). CDR3 length: 14 amino acids. Germline V gene lookup returns CDR1 MNHNS and CDR2 SASEGT. The V end lost 3 bases, the J end lost 6 bases, and 14 bases lay between the germline ends. CDR3 DNA: TGTGCCAGCAGTGAGATTGGGGGGGTTGATGGCTACACCTTC. Translated, it gives CASSEIGGVDGYTF.

Turning to this clone: Other nucleotide sequences from this sample produce the same CDR3. This sequence joins TRBV27 and TRBJ2-1; 11 bases agree with TRBD2. The CDR3 totals 14 residues. The V and J ends lost 6 bases and 5 bases, in that order; junction bases with no gene match: 3. Germline V gives CDR1 MNHEY, CDR2 SMNVEV (reference sequence). CDR3 in amino acids: CASSSLAGDNEQFF. In nucleotides, the CDR3 is TGTGCCAGCAGCTCACTAGCGGGGGACAATGAGCAGTTCTTC.